This T cell receptor (beta chain) was obtained from a study of cytotoxic CD8 clonotypes in ibrutinib-treated CLL. Turning to the study itself: The study included under twelve relapsed/refractory and over 14 treatment-naive patients; 17 had IGHV unmutated disease. A median 12 months of treatment, range 6 to 36, preceded the collection of response samples. The sample average was about 270,000 productive templates and roughly 94,000 productive rearrangements.

CDR3 length: 13 residues. Trimming removed 5 bases from V and 0 bases from J, with 8 bases in between. The germline CDR1 and CDR2 sequences are SGHTA and FQGNSA. Study results and limitations: Baseline levels of clonality went above those of age-matched healthy donors and moved with circulating CD8+ T-cell counts.

Measured with immunoSEQ multiplex PCR; TCRdb has only the in-frame clones, and not every one. Seen here are some 350,000 clones, over 55% observed once, and the top ten hold about 5.9%. On this clone itself: What it binds is not known.

The chain links TRBV7-2 to TRBJ2-7, with D unclear. The clonotype originates from a human donor with chronic lymphocytic leukemia. The source was PBMCs, collected after 36 months of ibrutinib treatment. As DNA, the CDR3 is TGTGCCAGCAGCCCAGGACCCTCCTACGAGCAGTACTTC. It is translated as CASSPGPSYEQYF.